This record concerns one T cell receptor beta chain sequence. Its antigen is not known. The germline CDR1 and CDR2 sequences are DFQATT and SNEGSKA (reference sequence). This CDR3 has 14 amino acids. Trimming cost V 1 base and J 4 bases, with 13 bases left between them. The data derive from a study of blood T cells in healthy people across ages. Using a J-beta primer mix together with a sample-barcoded 5' primer, a second PCR was run for about 6 to 11 cycles. Every single cDNA molecule received a tag from a template-switch adaptor with 12 random nucleotides. TCRdb analysed the 5' RACE reads with MiXCR anew, one entry per CDR3 protein. The table shows 800,000 to 950,000 distinct CDR3 sequences, with 35% to 40% occurring only once. Study-wide points: Older age went with lower TCR beta diversity per million T cells, in a roughly linear way.

The sequence came from a man younger than 35 in good health. The chain employs TRBV20-1 and TRBJ1-1; D is ambiguous. Sequencing input: blood. In DNA form, the CDR3 reads TGCAGTGCTAGAGTTTCAGGTTTGCGCACTGAAGCTTTCTTT. Its protein product is CSARVSGLRTEAFF.